The 18 T cell receptor beta chains below were found in one sample sequenced in a study of T cell responses to AZD1222 COVID-19 vaccine. Only in-frame clones appear in the TCRdb table, and some are missing; sequencing was by immunoSEQ multiplex PCR. The repertoire holds 150,000 to 200,000 clones, with about 91% as singletons. Specimen: peripheral blood, collected 28 days after the second AZD1222 dose. These receptors were collected from an adult who received the AZD1222 COVID-19 vaccine.

V and J are TRBV19 and TRBJ1-2; unclear D gene. The CDR3 sequence is 14 residues long. The V end was cut by 5 bases, the J end by 5 bases, with 15 bases between. Germline loops: CDR1 LNHDA, CDR2 SQIVND (reference sequence). The CDR3 region is CASSFTPERYGYTF. DNA for the CDR3: TGTGCCAGTAGTTTTACCCCGGAAAGGTATGGCTACACCTTC. Based on the CDR3 plus reference TRBV19 and TRBJ1-2, the full variable domain is DGGITQSPKYLFRKEGQNVTLSCEQNLNHDAMYWYRQDPGQGLRLIYYSQIVNDFQKGDIAEGYSVSREKKESFPLTVTSAQKNPTAFYLCASSFTPERYGYTFGSGTRLTVV.

This sequence joins TRBV2 and TRBJ2-1; TRBD2 matches 9 bases. In germline, CDR1 is SNHLY, CDR2 FYNNEI. CDR3 length equals 15 residues. V gave up 8 bases and J gave up 8 bases; unmatched junction bases: 13. The CDR3 bases are TGTGCCAGCGGGGGACTAGCCAAGCGGGGGGATGAGCAGTTCTTC. This sequence encodes CASGGLAKRGDEQFF.

The V gene is TRBV11-3, the J gene TRBJ2-1; no clear D. V lost 0 bases to trimming and J lost 1 base, with 13 bases between them. The germline V gene has CDR1 SGHNT and CDR2 YENEEA. The CDR3 runs to 17 residues. CDR3 sequence: CASSLEELFGSYNEQFF. Written as DNA, the CDR3 is TGTGCCAGCAGCTTAGAGGAGCTCTTCGGGTCCTACAATGAGCAGTTCTTC. Full variable domain (remainder filled in from reference TRBV11-3 and TRBJ2-1): EAGVVQSPRYKIIEKKQPVAFWCNPISGHNTLYWYLQNLGQGPELLIRYENEEAVDDSQLPKDRFSAERLKGVDSTLKIQPAELGDSAVYLCASSLEELFGSYNEQFFGPGTRLTVL.

J is TRBJ2-7 and V is TRBV5-6, with D tentatively TRBD1 (6 bases). Germline CDR1 SGHDT, CDR2 YYEEEE. There are 12 residues in the CDR3. V was shortened by 4 bases and J by 3 bases, with 8 bases between the two germline ends. CDR3 amino acids: CASSEGGYEQYF. In DNA form, the CDR3 reads TGTGCCAGCAGCGAAGGGGGCTACGAGCAGTACTTC.

J is TRBJ2-1 and V is TRBV4-3, with D tentatively TRBD2 (6 bases). CDR1 and CDR2 (germline): LGHNA, YSLEER. V lost 1 base, J lost 6 bases, and 16 bases lay in between. The CDR3 has 16 residues. The CDR3 DNA is TGCGCCAGCAGCCAAGTTCATCCCGGGACTCGCAATGAGCAGTTCTTC. The encoded protein is CASSQVHPGTRNEQFF.

The chain joins TRBV27 to TRBJ2-2; possibly TRBD1 for D (6 bases). Between the trimmed V and J ends, which lost 10 bases and 6 bases, there was a span of 12 bases. CDR3 length: 12 amino acids. Per the germline V gene, CDR1 is MNHEY and CDR2 is SMNVEV (reference sequence). CDR3 loop: CATTTGSGELFF. CDR3 nucleotides: TGTGCCACCACAACAGGGTCCGGGGAGCTGTTTTTT.

This chain joins TRBV6-2 or TRBV6-3 and TRBJ2-5; either TRBD1 or TRBD2 may supply D (6 bases each). CDR1 is MNHEY and CDR2 is SVGEGT in the germline V gene. V was cut by 2 bases and J by 1 base, with 11 bases left in between. This CDR3 spans 15 amino acids. CDR3 in amino acids: CASSYRGTLQETQYF. Here the CDR3 DNA reads TGTGCCAGCAGTTACCGCGGGACACTCCAAGAGACCCAGTACTTC.

The chain links TRBV2 to TRBJ2-5; either TRBD1 or TRBD2 may supply D (5 bases each). The CDR3 has 16 amino acids. Trimming removed 5 bases at V and 2 bases at J, with 18 bases between. The germline V gene encodes CDR1 SNHLY and CDR2 FYNNEI. CDR3 coding DNA: TGTGCCAGCAGTCCACACGGGGCAACCGGGCAAGAGACCCAGTACTTC. Translation: CASSPHGATGQETQYF.

V is TRBV12-5 and J is TRBJ1-1; D is uncertain. The CDR3 is made up of 14 amino acids. CDR1 is LGHNT, CDR2 FRNRAP, per germline. Trimming shortened V by 3 bases and J by 2 bases, and 10 bases separated the two germline ends. DNA for the CDR3: TGTGCTAGTGGTTTAATTGGCCGAAACACTGAAGCTTTCTTT. This codes for CASGLIGRNTEAFF.

The chain has TRBV28 and TRBJ1-5; a weak D match, TRBD1 (5 bases). Trimming took 7 bases from V and 5 from J, leaving 18 bases between them. This CDR3 has 15 residues. Germline V CDR1 and CDR2: MDHEN, SYDVKM. The CDR3 DNA follows: TGTGCCAGCACCGCCCCTGGGGGTCTGTATCAGCCCCAGCATTTT. Protein sequence: CASTAPGGLYQPQHF.

The chain uses TRBV3-1 (or the pseudogene TRBV3-2) and TRBJ1-1; a possible D gene is TRBD1 (5 bases). Trimming shortened V by 0 bases and J by 5 bases, and 10 bases separated the two germline ends. The CDR3 spans 14 residues. CDR1 and CDR2 (germline): LGHDT, YNNKEL (reference sequence). The CDR3 is CASSQERGVTEAFF. In nucleotides, the CDR3 is TGTGCCAGCAGCCAAGAGAGGGGAGTTACTGAAGCTTTCTTT.

The chain uses TRBV6-6 and TRBJ2-3, with TRBD2 matching 7 bases. Germline lookup yields CDR1 MNHNY and CDR2 SVGAGI (reference sequence). This CDR3 has 15 amino acids. V gave up 2 bases and J gave up 0 bases; unmatched junction bases: 2. The CDR3 spells CASSYARGSTDTQYF. For the CDR3, the DNA is TGTGCCAGCAGTTACGCGCGGGGGAGCACAGATACGCAGTATTTT.

The chain carries TRBV3-1 (or the pseudogene TRBV3-2) and TRBJ2-2; maybe TRBD1 (6 bases). The CDR3 is 14 amino acids. CDR1 is LGHDT, CDR2 YNNKEL, per germline (reference sequence). Trimming left V 5 bases short and J 6 bases short, with 13 bases between. Here the CDR3 DNA reads TGTGCCAGCAGCATTCCACAGGGTCCCGGGGAGCTGTTTTTT. Protein: CASSIPQGPGELFF.

V gene TRBV7-2 combines with J gene TRBJ1-4; D gene unclear. V lost 0 bases to trimming and J lost 7 bases, with 9 bases between them. Looked up from germline, CDR1 is SGHTA and CDR2 is FQGNSA. CDR3 length: 14 amino acids. The CDR3 reads CASSLAVAGEKLFF. CDR3 DNA: TGTGCCAGCAGCTTAGCAGTAGCGGGTGAAAAACTGTTTTTT. The full variable domain, completed using reference TRBV7-2 and TRBJ1-4, is GAGVSQSPSNKVTEKGKDVELRCDPISGHTALYWYRQSLGQGLEFLIYFQGNSAPDKSGLPSDRFSAERTGGSVSTLTIQRTQQEDSAVYLCASSLAVAGEKLFFGSGTQLSVL.

The rearrangement links TRBV6-2 or TRBV6-3 to TRBJ1-6, with no clear D. Germline V gene sequence: CDR1 MNHEY, CDR2 SVGEGT. V dropped 2 bases and J dropped 10 bases, with 9 bases sitting between them. The CDR3 contains 13 residues. The CDR3: CASSYRAGSPLHF. The CDR3 DNA reads TGTGCCAGCAGTTACAGGGCGGGCTCACCCCTCCACTTT.

The rearrangement uses TRBV4-1 and TRBJ2-7, with 7 bases lining up with TRBD1. J gave up 4 bases and V 2 bases, and 5 bases lay outside the gene matches. This CDR3 region has 14 residues. Germline V CDR1 and CDR2: MGHRA, YSYEKL. CDR3 protein: CASSQPTGHYEQYF. The CDR3 DNA follows: TGCGCCAGCAGCCAACCGACAGGGCATTACGAGCAGTACTTC.

V usage is TRBV29-1 and J usage is TRBJ1-5; no definite D call. The CDR3 has 11 amino acids. The germline gives CDR1 SQVTM, CDR2 ANQGSEA. The CDR3 DNA is TGCTTAAGGGCGGAGGATCAGCCCCAGCATTTT. It translates to CLRAEDQPQHF.

V usage is TRBV7-9 and J usage is TRBJ1-1; TRBD1 matches 8 bases. V shed 3 bases and J 1 base; nucleotides not matched to a gene: 4. In germline, CDR1 is SEHNR, CDR2 FQNEAQ (reference sequence). There are 15 residues in the CDR3. The CDR3 bases are TGTGCCAGCAGCTTCCGGACAGGGACGAACACTGAAGCTTTCTTT. Its translation: CASSFRTGTNTEAFF.